This passage covers 32 T cell receptor beta chains from one sample sequenced in a study of cytomegalovirus exposure and HLA in healthy donors (TCRdb year 2017). The library was generated by the immunoSEQ multiplex PCR assay. For the multiplex PCR, a mixture combining 60 forward primers for TCR Vbeta segments and 13 reverse primers for TCR Jbeta segments was used. In TCRdb, the immuneACCESS table is reduced to in-frame sequences with V and J assigned. These tables do not hold every clone; where another copy was compared, an unresolved V gene accounts for under half, and the others remain unexplained. The sample table lists roughly 240,000 clones, around four fifths of them with a count of one. The leading ten clones occupy around 0.45% of the sample. Material for sequencing was PBMCs. Receptor source: a boy aged 5-17 years in good health and CMV-seronegative.

The genes are TRBV30 and TRBJ2-2; 7 bases line up with TRBD1. This CDR3 region has 14 residues. Looked up from germline, CDR1 is GTSNPN and CDR2 is SVGIG (reference sequence). V trimming: 2 bases; J trimming: 9 bases; junction bases outside the gene matches: 9. Written as DNA, the CDR3 is TGTGCCTGGAGTAAGGACAGGTCAATAAGGGAGCTGTTTTTT. Translating it yields CAWSKDRSIRELFF.

V usage is TRBV5-1 and J usage is TRBJ1-2; TRBD1 agrees at 8 bases. V lost 2 bases and J lost 8; bases outside the gene matches: 5. This CDR3 has 13 residues. CDR1 is SGHRS and CDR2 is YFSETQ in the germline V gene. CDR3 sequence reads: CASSFDRGSGYTF. CDR3 in DNA: TGCGCCAGCAGCTTTGACAGGGGATCAGGCTACACCTTC.

The chain is built from TRBV13 and TRBJ2-3; D is unclear. Germline CDR1 PRHDT, CDR2 FYEKMQ (reference sequence). V was cut by 1 base and J by 6 bases, with 11 bases left in between. CDR3 length: 14 residues. CDR3 nucleotide sequence: TGTGCCAGCAGCTTAGTGCGAGCCCGGGATACGCAGTATTTT. This translates into CASSLVRARDTQYF.

This clone has only one observation. V and J are TRBV7-8 and TRBJ2-7; D is unclear. V was shortened by 1 base and J by 0 bases, with 13 bases between the two germline ends. The length of the CDR3 is 16 residues. Germline V gene lookup returns CDR1 SGHVS and CDR2 FQNEAQ. The CDR3 DNA follows: TGTGCCAGCAGCTTAGTAGTAGATTCTGGCTCCTACGAGCAGTACTTC. Translating it yields CASSLVVDSGSYEQYF.

In this sample, this clone turned up a few times. The CDR3 is CASRSRDFYEQYF. In DNA form, the CDR3 reads TGCGCCAGCAGATCCCGGGACTTCTACGAGCAGTACTTC. V is TRBV5-1 and J is TRBJ2-7; D possibly corresponds to TRBD2 (6 bases). CDR1 is SGHRS and CDR2 is YFSETQ in the germline V gene. Trimming removed 5 bases from V and 3 bases from J, with 12 bases in between. The CDR3 consists of 13 residues.

The chain links TRBV28 to TRBJ1-2, with D unresolved. Germline CDR1 reads MDHEN; CDR2 reads SYDVKM. V dropped 2 bases and J dropped 5 bases, with 12 bases sitting between them. The CDR3 sequence is 14 residues long. CDR3 sequence: CASSLIDPTYGYTF. The CDR3 bases are TGTGCCAGCAGTTTAATAGACCCGACATATGGCTACACCTTC.

The gene calls are TRBV11-3 and TRBJ2-7, with 9 bases lining up with TRBD1. CDR3 size: 14 residues. Germline V gives CDR1 SGHNT, CDR2 YENEEA. The V gene end was trimmed by 3 bases and the J gene end by 6 bases; junction bases not matched to a gene: 6. CDR3 loop: CASSFADRGTEQYF. The CDR3 DNA sequence: TGTGCCAGCAGCTTCGCTGACAGGGGGACCGAGCAGTACTTC.

The chain uses TRBV30 and TRBJ2-6, with TRBD2 matching over 7 bases. This CDR3 contains 16 residues. Germline CDR1 reads GTSNPN; CDR2 reads SVGIG (reference sequence). Germline trimming cut 3 bases from V and 1 base from J; bases unmatched to any gene: 6. DNA of the CDR3: TGTGCCTGGAGCCAATTGGGGGGGTCTGGGGCCAACGTCCTGACTTTC. Its protein product is CAWSQLGGSGANVLTF.

The J gene is TRBJ1-2, the V gene TRBV6-1; 9 bases are shared with TRBD1. The CDR3 length is 14 residues. Germline CDR1 and CDR2: MNHNS and SASEGT. The V segment lost 6 bases and the J segment 8 bases; nucleotides outside the gene matches: 10. The CDR3 region is CASRVTGGAGGYTF. The CDR3 DNA reads TGTGCCAGCAGGGTTACAGGGGGCGCTGGGGGCTACACCTTC.

V and J are TRBV7-9 and TRBJ2-2, with 7 bases fitting TRBD1. Germline CDR1 reads SEHNR; CDR2 reads FQNEAQ (reference sequence). The CDR3 spans 14 residues. The trim removed 7 bases at V and 2 bases at J, leaving 4 bases unmatched. The CDR3 loop is CASTRQGNTGELFF. DNA of the CDR3: TGTGCCAGCACCCGACAGGGAAACACCGGGGAGCTGTTTTTT.

The chain uses TRBV6-6 and TRBJ1-5, with D uncertain. Germline V CDR1 and CDR2: MNHNY, SVGAGI (reference sequence). There are 11 residues in the CDR3. Trimming removed 5 bases from V and 6 bases from J, with 5 bases in between. Written as DNA, the CDR3 is TGTGCCAGCAGTGAGCGTCAGCCCCAGCATTTT. It codes for CASSERQPQHF.

The chain carries TRBV5-4 and TRBJ1-5; no clear D gene. Per germline, CDR1 SGHNT and CDR2 YYREEE (reference sequence). Deletions cut 0 bases from V and 3 bases from J, with 10 bases between. There are 15 residues in the CDR3. Here the CDR3 reads CASSLGPGNNQPQHF. The CDR3 DNA reads as TGTGCCAGCAGCTTGGGGCCGGGGAACAATCAGCCCCAGCATTTT.

This clone is a singleton in its sample. The V gene is TRBV28, the J gene TRBJ1-2; no clear D gene. The CDR3 extends over 13 amino acids. Germline assignment: CDR1 MDHEN and CDR2 SYDVKM. Deletions cut 6 bases from V and 8 bases from J, with 16 bases between. The CDR3 DNA sequence: TGTGCCAGCAGGGGTCCGGCGGGTAGGGGCTACACCTTC. Protein: CASRGPAGRGYTF.

V and J are TRBV30 and TRBJ2-7; the D is unclear. This CDR3 contains 13 residues. The germline CDR1 and CDR2 sequences are GTSNPN and SVGIG (reference sequence). V was cut by 5 bases and J by 3 bases, with 14 bases left in between. The CDR3 DNA reads TGTGCCTGGCGCCGGCAGCCTAGCTACGAGCAGTACTTC. Protein product: CAWRRQPSYEQYF.

The chain has TRBV29-1 and TRBJ2-2; TRBD2 matches 16 bases. The CDR3 has 21 amino acids. The germline V gene has CDR1 SQVTM and CDR2 ANQGSEA. The trim removed 5 bases at V and 4 bases at J, leaving 19 bases unmatched. The CDR3 is CSVPHESGTSGREGITGELFF. The CDR3 bases are TGCAGCGTTCCTCACGAATCCGGGACTAGCGGGAGGGAAGGTATCACCGGGGAGCTGTTTTTT.

The genes are TRBV18 and TRBJ1-2; tentative D call: TRBD1 (6 bases). V lost 2 bases and J 8 bases, leaving 18 bases between the germline ends. CDR3 length: 15 amino acids. The germline V gene encodes CDR1 KGHSH and CDR2 LQKENI. In nucleotides, the CDR3 is TGTGCCAGCTCACCATTTGGGGCAGGGGTCGACGGCTACACCTTC. Its translation: CASSPFGAGVDGYTF.

About this clone itself: Other DNA sequences in the same sample also yield this CDR3. The chain carries TRBV5-1 and TRBJ2-5, with no clear D. This CDR3 is 12 amino acids long. V was clipped by 5 bases and J by 2 bases, with 7 bases between them. Per the germline V gene, CDR1 is SGHRS and CDR2 is YFSETQ. The CDR3, as DNA: TGCGCCAGCAGTCCCAGTCAAGAGACCCAGTACTTC. Its translation: CASSPSQETQYF.

This clone was detected a few times. This chain uses TRBV19 with TRBJ1-3, with 10 nucleotides matching TRBD1. The CDR3 extends over 16 amino acids. From germline, CDR1 is LNHDA and CDR2 SQIVND (reference sequence). V lost 7 bases and J lost 5; bases outside the gene matches: 11. CDR3 sequence (DNA): TGTGCCAGTATCTCCCACCGGGACAGGGGTAGAAACACCATATATTTT. It yields the protein CASISHRDRGRNTIYF.

The chain carries TRBV10-1 and TRBJ1-2; 8 positions match TRBD1. The CDR3 extends over 14 amino acids. Germline V gene sequence: CDR1 WNHNN, CDR2 SYGVQD (reference sequence). V shed 3 bases and J 7 bases; nucleotides not matched to a gene: 7. CDR3 in amino acids: CASSERTGTAGYTF. The CDR3 DNA sequence: TGCGCCAGCAGTGAACGGACAGGGACCGCTGGCTACACCTTC.

This chain uses TRBV28 with TRBJ1-2; the D gene is possibly TRBD1 (5 bases). The CDR3 sequence is 11 residues long. CDR1 and CDR2 (germline): MDHEN, SYDVKM. V lost 11 bases and J lost 1, with 8 bases in between. CDR3: CALQGNYGYTF. The CDR3 nucleotides are TGTGCCCTGCAGGGTAACTATGGCTACACCTTC.

The chain uses TRBV6-1 and TRBJ2-3, with D perhaps matching TRBD2 (7 bases). The V end lost 1 base, the J end lost 2 bases, and 13 bases lay between the germline ends. The CDR3 extends over 16 amino acids. Germline CDR1 and CDR2: MNHNS and SASEGT. Here the CDR3 DNA reads TGTGCCAGCAGTGAAGTGGGAGGGGGTGTCACAGATACGCAGTATTTT. Its protein is CASSEVGGGVTDTQYF.

This clone occurred once. V gene TRBV2 combines with J gene TRBJ1-4, with no clear D. The CDR3 totals 14 residues. Germline CDR1 and CDR2: SNHLY and FYNNEI. V was pared by 7 bases and J by 8 bases, with 17 bases between. The CDR3 DNA follows: TGTGCCAGCACCGAACAGTCTAAAGAGGAAAAACTGTTTTTT. Its protein product is CASTEQSKEEKLFF.

The chain combines TRBV30 with TRBJ2-7; 8 bases map to TRBD2. Germline CDR1 reads GTSNPN; CDR2 reads SVGIG (reference sequence). V lost 1 base, J lost 7 bases, and 12 bases stayed unmatched. The length of the CDR3 is 15 residues. The CDR3 DNA reads TGTGCCTGGAGTGACCCAAGCGGGGGTGTTCTTGAGCAGTACTTC. Amino acids: CAWSDPSGGVLEQYF.

This chain connects TRBV4-1 to TRBJ1-1; 8 bases agree with TRBD1. The CDR3 has 16 residues. Per germline, CDR1 MGHRA and CDR2 YSYEKL. With V trimmed by 3 bases and J by 0 bases, 6 bases remained unmatched. The CDR3 is CASSQTGAIMNTEAFF. The CDR3 DNA is TGCGCCAGCAGCCAGACAGGGGCGATTATGAACACTGAAGCTTTCTTT.

V gene TRBV2 combines with J gene TRBJ2-5, with TRBD2 matching over 12 bases. CDR1 is SNHLY, CDR2 FYNNEI, per germline. V shed 5 bases and J 4 bases; nucleotides not matched to a gene: 2. The CDR3 extends over 14 amino acids. The chain's CDR3 is CASSPSGRGETQYF. The CDR3 nucleotides read TGTGCCAGCAGTCCTAGCGGGAGGGGAGAGACCCAGTACTTC.

About this clone itself: Different DNA sequences within this sample yield the same CDR3. CDR3: CAISESTGGETQYF. The DNA for the CDR3 is TGTGCCATCAGTGAATCGACAGGGGGCGAGACCCAGTACTTC. The V and J genes are TRBV10-3 and TRBJ2-5, with TRBD1 matching 10 bases. Germline loops: CDR1 ENHRY, CDR2 SYGVKD. The CDR3 is 14 amino acids. The V segment lost 3 bases and the J segment 5 bases; nucleotides outside the gene matches: 3.

J is TRBJ2-1 and V is TRBV6-5, with 9 nucleotides matching TRBD2. V was pared by 7 bases and J by 6 bases, with 7 bases of the junction left unmatched. Germline CDR1 reads MNHEY; CDR2 reads SVGAGI. This CDR3 region has 14 residues. The CDR3 spells CASIPAGGRNEQFF. The CDR3 nucleotides are TGTGCCAGCATCCCAGCGGGGGGTCGCAATGAGCAGTTCTTC.

This chain connects TRBV6-1 to TRBJ1-3; D not certain. The V end was cut by 6 bases, the J end by 2 bases, with 11 bases between. In germline, CDR1 is MNHNS, CDR2 SASEGT. This CDR3 has 14 amino acids. In DNA form, the CDR3 reads TGTGCCAGCAGCCCAATTTCAGCTGGAAACACCATATATTTT. As protein: CASSPISAGNTIYF.

V gene TRBV30 combines with J gene TRBJ2-7; 11 bases map to TRBD1. CDR3 size: 14 residues. Germline values: CDR1 GTSNPN, CDR2 SVGIG (reference sequence). V lost 2 bases and J lost 2; bases outside the gene matches: 2. CDR3 protein: CAWSPDRGPYEQYF. The CDR3 nucleotides read TGTGCCTGGAGTCCGGACAGGGGGCCCTACGAGCAGTACTTC.

This chain links TRBV27 with TRBJ1-5; TRBD1 aligns across 7 bases. Trimming removed 2 bases from V and 0 bases from J; junction bases left unmatched: 7. Germline V gene lookup returns CDR1 MNHEY and CDR2 SMNVEV (reference sequence). The CDR3 totals 17 residues. CDR3: CASSLTGTVYSNQPQHF. CDR3 sequence (DNA): TGTGCCAGCAGTTTAACCGGGACAGTTTATAGCAATCAGCCCCAGCATTTT.

The chain is built from TRBV6-1 and TRBJ1-1; D perhaps matches TRBD1 (6 bases). Trimming removed 3 bases from V and 0 bases from J, with 8 bases in between. CDR1 is MNHNS, CDR2 SASEGT, per germline. The CDR3 runs to 14 residues. The CDR3 coding sequence is TGTGCCAGCAGTGAGAGGACAGTGAACACTGAAGCTTTCTTT. Its protein is CASSERTVNTEAFF.

The chain uses TRBV2 and TRBJ1-5; a weak D match, TRBD1 (6 bases). The germline gives CDR1 SNHLY, CDR2 FYNNEI. The V gene lost 6 bases and the J gene lost 5 bases, with 26 bases spanning the gap. The CDR3 sequence is 18 residues long. CDR3 loop: CASRAGGGLTAYDQPQHF. In nucleotides, the CDR3 is TGTGCCAGCAGGGCTGGGGGGGGCCTGACGGCGTACGATCAGCCCCAGCATTTT.